This T cell receptor beta chain was captured by sequencing in a study of CD8+ T cells in alopecia areata. CDR3 length equals 11 residues. V shed 4 bases and J shed 10 bases, with 13 bases lying between them. CDR1 and CDR2 from the germline V gene are GTSNPN and SVGIG (reference sequence). Sequencing relied on a cDNA template that was reverse transcribed from extracted RNA. The method was immunoSEQ multiplex PCR; TCRdb's version includes in-frame clones alone and lacks a portion of them. The repertoire holds about 200,000 clones, with around 62% as singletons. This clone showed up just a few times. Using a FACSAria, the CD4+ and CD8+ T cells were sorted from the PBMCs.

Sequenced here: CD4+ T cells sorted from blood, sampled at week 0. The chain recombines TRBV30 with TRBJ1-1, with a weak D call TRBD1 (5 bases). The receptor comes from a human donor with alopecia areata. The CDR3 region is CAWTGLEVAFF. CDR3 nucleotides: TGTGCCTGGACAGGGTTGGAAGTAGCTTTCTTT.